This TCR beta chain was captured in a study of Ad26.COV2.S vaccination and SARS-CoV-2 variants (dated by TCRdb to about 2021). About the study as a whole: Donors in the vaccine arm were drawn from COV1001, a phase I-IIa trial of Ad26.COV2.S in healthy adults that was multicentre, randomized, double-blind and placebo-controlled. Ad26.COV2.S was administered intramuscularly at a dose of 5x10^10 or 1x10^11 viral particles, either as one shot or as two shots given 56 days apart. TCRbeta repertoire sequencing served as the tool for gauging how specific and how broad the SARS-CoV-2-reactive T cell receptors were following Ad26.COV2.S vaccination. The TCR-sequenced set comprised approximately 32 samples: about 19 Ad26.COV2.S vaccine recipients, 5 placebo recipients and 8 SARS-CoV-2 convalescent individuals. Participants in the trial were split at random into five groups of five each, receiving low-dose or high-dose Ad26.COV2.S once or twice, or else placebo on both occasions. Investigators did not know the trial group allocation while performing experiments and assessing outcomes.

The immunoSEQ Assay was used to sequence TCRbeta CDR3 regions. After extraction, genomic DNA underwent amplification by bias-controlled multiplex PCR, followed by high-throughput sequencing. The original methods were these. To quantify the absolute abundance of each unique TCRbeta CDR3 region, sequences were collapsed and filtered. Usable DNA was measured by amplifying reference genes present in all nucleated cells, and TCRbeta template counts were normalized to that usable DNA to estimate T cell fraction. Repertoire TCRs were annotated as SARS-CoV-2-specific when V gene, CDR3 amino acid sequence and J gene were exactly matched to a known reactive TCR set. The reference SARS-CoV-2 TCR set was obtained from MIRA and was filtered for enrichment in COVID-19-positive ImmuneCODE repertoires, whereby public or cross-reactive TCRs were removed. Drawing on the MIRA antigens, annotated TCRs were analysed further at the level of specific ORF or position within ORF. Breadth was defined as annotated unique rearrangements over total unique productive rearrangements; depth was the summed frequency of those rearrangements. TCR breadth was compared between groups using two-sided Wilcoxon rank-sum tests. Sourced from immuneACCESS, this table was stored by TCRdb with only in-frame sequences that have V and J called. A share of the clones is absent; for the studies checked, an unresolved V gene accounts for under half, and the remainder has no known explanation. The DNA was the basis for D and trimming; V, J and clone size are from that table. The sample profile shows a few hundred thousand clones; 88% of them were found once. The leading ten clones occupy around 3.6% of the sample.

Taken with the paper, the label for treatment or condition translates to: 15 to 20 received Ad26.COV2.S at low or high dose, single or two shots; about 5 received placebo; per-sample allocation not given. For vaccine and placebo recipients, the sequenced repertoires came from samples collected on day 63 after the first injection. Between 29 July and 7 August 2020, Cohort 1b enrolled fewer than 30 adults aged 18-55 years at one site in Boston, USA. Ad26.COV2.S was a replication-incompetent adenovirus type 26 vector that expressed a prefusion-stabilized SARS-CoV-2 spike protein derived from the original Wuhan strain. Relative to germline, V is 1 base shorter and J is 2 bases shorter, with 9 bases between their ends. Taken from cysteine to phenylalanine, the CDR3 has 14 residues. Only the CDR3 portion is preserved as DNA: 42 bases, with reading frame beginning at the first base. The CDR1 and CDR2 encoded by the germline V gene are MDHEN and SYDVKM.

With respect to this clone: Its antigen is unknown. Within one base of it there is no much larger clone, and no base qualities were kept.

Broader findings and caveats from the paper: The authors noted that the TCR breadth and depth analyses may have underestimated total T cell responses. Comparing responses between vaccine doses or regimens was not something the study was powered to do. Substantial breadth of spike-specific CD8+ and CD4+ T cell responses was reported after vaccination. Vaccine and placebo recipients had similar non-spike TCR breadth, a finding consistent with the vaccine containing only spike. Higher spike-specific TCR breadth was observed in Ad26.COV2.S recipients than in placebo recipients (P = 0.0014).

The chain uses TRBV28 and TRBJ2-7, with the D gene call left open. Sequences were derived from peripheral blood, sampled in a trial of Ad26.COV2.S vaccine versus placebo. The TCR originated in a person between 18 and 60 years old who received the Ad26.COV2.S COVID-19 vaccine or a placebo. The DNA sequence follows: TGTGCCAGCAGTTTATTTGGGAATCCCTACGAGCAGTACTTC. Translated, this is CASSLFGNPYEQYF.